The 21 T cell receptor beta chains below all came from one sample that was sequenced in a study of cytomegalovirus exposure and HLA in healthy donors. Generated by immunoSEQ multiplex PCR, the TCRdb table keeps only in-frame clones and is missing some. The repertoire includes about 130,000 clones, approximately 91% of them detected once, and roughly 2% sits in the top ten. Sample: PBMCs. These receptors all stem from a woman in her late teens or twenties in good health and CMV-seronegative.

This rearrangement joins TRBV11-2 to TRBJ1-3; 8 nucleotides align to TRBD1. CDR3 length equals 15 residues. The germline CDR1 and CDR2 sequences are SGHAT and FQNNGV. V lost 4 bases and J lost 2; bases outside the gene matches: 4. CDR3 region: CASSSDREAGNTIYF. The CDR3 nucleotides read TGTGCCAGCAGCTCGGACAGGGAGGCTGGAAACACCATATATTTT.

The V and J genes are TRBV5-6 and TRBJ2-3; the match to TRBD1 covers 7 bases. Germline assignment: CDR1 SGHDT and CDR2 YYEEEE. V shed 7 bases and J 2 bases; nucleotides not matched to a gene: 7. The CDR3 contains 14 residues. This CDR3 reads CASRPGTVTDTQYF. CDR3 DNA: TGTGCCAGCCGGCCCGGGACAGTCACAGATACGCAGTATTTT.

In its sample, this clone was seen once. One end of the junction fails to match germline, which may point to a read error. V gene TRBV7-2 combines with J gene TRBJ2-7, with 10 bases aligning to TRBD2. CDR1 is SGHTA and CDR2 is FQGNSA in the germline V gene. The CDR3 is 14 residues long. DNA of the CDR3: TGTGCCAGCAGATTAGCGGGAGGCGCCTACGAGCAGTACTTC. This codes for CASRLAGGAYEQYF.

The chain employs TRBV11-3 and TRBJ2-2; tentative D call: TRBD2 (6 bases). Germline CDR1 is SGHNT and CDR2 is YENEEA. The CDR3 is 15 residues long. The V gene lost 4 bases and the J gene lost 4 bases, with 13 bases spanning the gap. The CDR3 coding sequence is TGTGCCAGCAGCTCCCGCCTAGCGCCCACCGGGGAGCTGTTTTTT. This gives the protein CASSSRLAPTGELFF.

CDR3 nucleotides: TGTGCCAGCAGCTTAGATTCCGGCTACGAGCAGTACTTC. It translates to CASSLDSGYEQYF. V is TRBV11-2 and J is TRBJ2-7; the D is unclear. With 0 bases removed from V and 3 bases from J, the gap between germline ends came to 6 bases. The CDR3 has 13 amino acids. The germline CDR1 and CDR2 sequences are SGHAT and FQNNGV.

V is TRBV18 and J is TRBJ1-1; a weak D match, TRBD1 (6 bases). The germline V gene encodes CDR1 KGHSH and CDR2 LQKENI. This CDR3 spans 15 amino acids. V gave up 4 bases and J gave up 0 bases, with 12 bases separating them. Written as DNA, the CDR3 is TGTGCCAGCTCACTAACCGGACAGCTGAACACTGAAGCTTTCTTT. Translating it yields CASSLTGQLNTEAFF.

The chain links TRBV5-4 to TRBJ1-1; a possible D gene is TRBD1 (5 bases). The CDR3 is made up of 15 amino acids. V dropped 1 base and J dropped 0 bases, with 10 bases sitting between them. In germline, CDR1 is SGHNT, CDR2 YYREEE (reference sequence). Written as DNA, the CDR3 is TGTGCCAGCAGCTTGACGGGACTACTGAACACTGAAGCTTTCTTT. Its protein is CASSLTGLLNTEAFF. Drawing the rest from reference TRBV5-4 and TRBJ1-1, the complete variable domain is ETGVTQSPTHLIKTRGQQVTLRCSSQSGHNTVSWYQQALGQGPQFIFQYYREEENGRGNFPPRFSGLQFPNYSSELNVNALELDDSALYLCASSLTGLLNTEAFFGQGTRLTVV.

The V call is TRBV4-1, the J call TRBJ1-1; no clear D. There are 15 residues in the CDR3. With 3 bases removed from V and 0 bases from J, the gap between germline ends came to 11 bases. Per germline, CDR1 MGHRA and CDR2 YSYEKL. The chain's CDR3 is CASSQGRFMNTEAFF. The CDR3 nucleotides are TGCGCCAGCAGCCAGGGCAGATTCATGAACACTGAAGCTTTCTTT.

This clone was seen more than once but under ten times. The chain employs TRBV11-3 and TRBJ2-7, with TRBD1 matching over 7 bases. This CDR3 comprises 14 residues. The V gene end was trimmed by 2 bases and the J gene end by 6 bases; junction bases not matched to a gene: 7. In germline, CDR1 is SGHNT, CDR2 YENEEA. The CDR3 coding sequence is TGTGCCAGCAGCTTATCTAGGGGGCCGGCCGAGCAGTACTTC. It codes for CASSLSRGPAEQYF. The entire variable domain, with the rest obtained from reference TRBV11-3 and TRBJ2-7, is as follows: EAGVVQSPRYKIIEKKQPVAFWCNPISGHNTLYWYLQNLGQGPELLIRYENEEAVDDSQLPKDRFSAERLKGVDSTLKIQPAELGDSAVYLCASSLSRGPAEQYFGPGTRLTVT.

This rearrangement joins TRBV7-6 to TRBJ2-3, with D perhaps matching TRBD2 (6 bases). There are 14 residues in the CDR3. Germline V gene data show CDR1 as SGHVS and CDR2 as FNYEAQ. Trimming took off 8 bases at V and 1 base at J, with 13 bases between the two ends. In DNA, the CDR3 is TGTGCCAGCGTGGGGGGAGCGGGCACAGATACGCAGTATTTT. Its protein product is CASVGGAGTDTQYF.

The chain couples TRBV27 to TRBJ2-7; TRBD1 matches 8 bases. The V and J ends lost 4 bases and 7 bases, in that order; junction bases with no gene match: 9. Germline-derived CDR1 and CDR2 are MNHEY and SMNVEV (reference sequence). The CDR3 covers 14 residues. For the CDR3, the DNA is TGTGCCAGCAGTTGGACAGGGACGGTGGGGGAGCAGTACTTC. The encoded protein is CASSWTGTVGEQYF.

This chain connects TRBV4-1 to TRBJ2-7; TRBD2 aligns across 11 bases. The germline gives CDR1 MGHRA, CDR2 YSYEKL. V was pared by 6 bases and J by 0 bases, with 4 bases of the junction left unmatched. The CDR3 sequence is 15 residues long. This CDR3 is CASSQTSGISYEQYF. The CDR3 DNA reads TGCGCCAGCAGTCAGACTAGCGGGATCTCCTACGAGCAGTACTTC.

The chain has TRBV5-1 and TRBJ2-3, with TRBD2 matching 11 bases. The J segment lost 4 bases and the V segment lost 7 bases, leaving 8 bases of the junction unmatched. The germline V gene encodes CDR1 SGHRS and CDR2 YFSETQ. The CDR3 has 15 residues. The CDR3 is CASSSLAGGSDTQYF. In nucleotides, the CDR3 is TGCGCCAGCTCCTCCCTAGCGGGAGGTTCAGATACGCAGTATTTT.

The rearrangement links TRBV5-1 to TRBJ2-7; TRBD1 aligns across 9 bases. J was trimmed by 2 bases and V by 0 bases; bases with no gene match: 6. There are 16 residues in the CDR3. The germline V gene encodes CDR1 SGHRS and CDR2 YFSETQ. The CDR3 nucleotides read TGCGCCAGCAGCTTGGCCCGGACAGGGGATACCTACGAGCAGTACTTC. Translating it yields CASSLARTGDTYEQYF.

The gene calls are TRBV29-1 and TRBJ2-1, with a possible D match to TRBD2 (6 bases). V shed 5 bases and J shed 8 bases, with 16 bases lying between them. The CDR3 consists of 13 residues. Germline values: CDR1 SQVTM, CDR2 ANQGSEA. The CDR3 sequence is CSVQTGVGDEQFF. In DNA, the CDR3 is TGCAGCGTTCAAACGGGAGTTGGCGATGAGCAGTTCTTC.

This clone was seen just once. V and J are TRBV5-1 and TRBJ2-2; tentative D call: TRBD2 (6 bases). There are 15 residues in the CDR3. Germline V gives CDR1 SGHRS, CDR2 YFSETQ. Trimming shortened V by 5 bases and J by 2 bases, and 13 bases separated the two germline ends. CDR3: CASRTGTFNTGELFF. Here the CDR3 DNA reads TGCGCCAGCAGAACCGGGACTTTCAACACCGGGGAGCTGTTTTTT.

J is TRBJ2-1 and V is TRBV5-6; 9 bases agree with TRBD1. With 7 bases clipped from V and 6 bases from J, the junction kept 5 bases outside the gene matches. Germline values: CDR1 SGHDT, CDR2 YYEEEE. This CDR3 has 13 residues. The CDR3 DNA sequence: TGTGCCAGCGGCGGGACAGGGACCAATGAGCAGTTCTTC. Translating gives CASGGTGTNEQFF.

Written as DNA, the CDR3 is TGCGCCAGCAGCCAAGAAGGGGCCTACAATGAGCAGTTCTTC. This sequence encodes CASSQEGAYNEQFF. The chain couples TRBV4-1 to TRBJ2-1; the D gene is possibly TRBD1 (5 bases). CDR3 length: 14 amino acids. Trimming shortened V by 0 bases and J by 2 bases, and 5 bases separated the two germline ends. The germline V gene encodes CDR1 MGHRA and CDR2 YSYEKL.

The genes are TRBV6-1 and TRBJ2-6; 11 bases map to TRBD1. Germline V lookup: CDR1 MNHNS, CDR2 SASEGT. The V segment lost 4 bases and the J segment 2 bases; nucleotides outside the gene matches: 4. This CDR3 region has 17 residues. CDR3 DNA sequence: TGTGCCAGCAGTGTCGGACAGGGGGCCGCTGGGGCCAACGTCCTGACTTTC. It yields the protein CASSVGQGAAGANVLTF.

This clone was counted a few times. DNA for the CDR3: TGTGCCAGCAGCCCAGTGGTAGCTGGTACGCAGTATTTT. This translates into CASSPVVAGTQYF. The chain has TRBV7-2 and TRBJ2-3, with no clear D. V gave up 5 bases and J gave up 8 bases, with 14 bases separating them. Looked up from germline, CDR1 is SGHTA and CDR2 is FQGNSA. The CDR3 is 13 residues long.

DNA of the CDR3: TGTGCCAGCAGCCAAAAAACAGGTCGAATCGGGGATACGCAGTATTTT. As protein: CASSQKTGRIGDTQYF. This chain uses TRBV4-2 with TRBJ2-3; possibly TRBD1 for D (5 bases). The ends were cut back, 2 bases at V and 6 bases at J, with 18 bases in the middle. This CDR3 has 16 residues. CDR1 LGHNA and CDR2 YNFKEQ come from the germline V gene.